Shown below are 7 T cell receptor beta chains from a single sample sequenced in a study of PD-1 and CTLA-4 blockade in melanoma. Using immunoSEQ multiplex PCR, the repertoire was profiled, and TCRdb retains in-frame clones only, with some absent. Seen here are roughly 21,000 clones, about 91% observed once, and the top ten hold less than 9%. The sample here was CD8+ T cells from peripheral blood, taken before anti-PD-1 treatment. All receptors come from a human donor with melanoma.

The rearrangement links TRBV28 to TRBJ2-7; D gene uncertain. V was pared by 5 bases and J by 2 bases, with 7 bases between. The CDR3 spans 12 residues. Germline-derived CDR1 and CDR2 are MDHEN and SYDVKM. The CDR3, as DNA: TGTGCCAGCAGTGGGTTCGCCTACGAGCAGTACTTC. Its translation: CASSGFAYEQYF.

This clone was detected only a few times. This chain joins TRBV19 and TRBJ1-5, with D unclear. Germline lookup yields CDR1 LNHDA and CDR2 SQIVND (reference sequence). The V gene lost 0 bases and the J gene lost 3 bases, with 6 bases spanning the gap. The CDR3 is 14 amino acids. This chain's CDR3 is CASSIEGFNQPQHF. DNA of the CDR3: TGTGCCAGTAGTATAGAAGGGTTCAATCAGCCCCAGCATTTT.

The chain employs TRBV7-6 and TRBJ2-7, with D possibly TRBD1 on 5 matching bases. The CDR3 runs 15 residues. The germline V and J ends were trimmed by 1 base and 3 bases, with 13 bases remaining between them. In germline, CDR1 is SGHVS, CDR2 FNYEAQ. The CDR3: CASSLGWQGYYEQYF. CDR3 in DNA: TGTGCCAGCAGCTTAGGCTGGCAGGGATACTACGAGCAGTACTTC.

The genes are TRBV6-5 and TRBJ2-7, with D perhaps matching TRBD1 or TRBD2 (5 bases each). Deletions cut 0 bases from V and 8 bases from J, with 14 bases between. Per germline, CDR1 MNHEY and CDR2 SVGAGI. The CDR3 consists of 14 residues. CDR3 sequence (DNA): TGTGCCAGCAGTTACTCGGCCGGGGCGCATCAGCAGTACTTC. The encoded protein is CASSYSAGAHQQYF.

The chain has TRBV27 and TRBJ2-7; the D call may be TRBD1 or TRBD2 (5 bases each). The V end was cut by 2 bases, the J end by 5 bases, with 10 bases between. This CDR3 is 13 amino acids long. Germline V lookup: CDR1 MNHEY, CDR2 SMNVEV (reference sequence). The CDR3 DNA reads TGTGCCAGCAGTTTAGCAGGGCGGGACGAGCAGTACTTC. Amino acids: CASSLAGRDEQYF.

The genes are TRBV21-1 and TRBJ1-1; the table gives TRBD1 as D, unverified against the DNA. TRBV21-1 corresponds to a pseudogene. The CDR3 covers 15 residues. The CDR3 reads CASSNADRVVNEAFF. DNA for the CDR3: TGTGCCAGCAGCAACGCGGACAGGGTGGTTAATGAAGCTTTCTTT.

The rearrangement links TRBV21-1 to TRBJ1-5. TRBV21-1 constitutes a pseudogene. This CDR3 contains 12 residues. The CDR3 DNA is TGTGCCAGCAGCAAACGTAATCAGCCCCAGCATTTT. It encodes CASSKRNQPQHF.